What follows describes a single T cell receptor beta chain. Its matching antigen is unknown. The sample comes from a study of OX40 agonist ivuxolimab in advanced cancers. Turning to the study itself: Eligibility rules accepted prior anti-PD-1, anti-PD-L1 or anti-CTLA-4 therapy, and 40% to 50% had some. Partial responses were achieved by three patients: one hepatocellular carcinoma, two cutaneous melanoma.

The assay was immunoSEQ multiplex PCR, and TCRdb's table has in-frame clones only and misses some. The repertoire holds about 24,000 clones, with around 84% as singletons. Notes on the study in general: Clonal expansion was seen in CD4+ and CD8+ blood T cells by week 6 at 0.1 to 3.0 mg/kg. On average, CD8+ T cells had more expanded clones than CD4+.

Per germline, CDR1 SGDLS and CDR2 YYNGEE. CDR3 length: 16 residues. V shed 4 bases, J shed 2 bases, and the junction held 10 bases outside the gene matches. This chain connects TRBV9 to TRBJ2-3, with 7 bases matching TRBD2. The TCR comes from an adult with an advanced solid tumor such as melanoma, head and neck, liver or kidney cancer. Material: CD4+ or CD8+ T cells sorted from blood, obtained in a trial of the OX40 agonist ivuxolimab. CDR3 in amino acids: CASSPPGGWDTDTQYF. CDR3 DNA sequence: TGTGCCAGCAGCCCTCCGGGGGGATGGGACACAGATACGCAGTATTTT. Together with reference TRBV9 and TRBJ2-3, the CDR3 gives the full variable domain: DSGVTQTPKHLITATGQRVTLRCSPRSGDLSVYWYQQSLDQGLQFLIQYYNGEERAKGNILERFSAQQFPDLHSELNLSSLELGDSALYFCASSPPGGWDTDTQYFGPGTRLTVL.